These 21 T cell receptor beta chains share one sample of origin, sequenced in a study of blood T cell repertoires in COVID-19. Using immunoSEQ multiplex PCR, the repertoire was profiled, and TCRdb retains in-frame clones only, with some absent. The sample consists of 150,000 to 200,000 clones, approximately 82% of them appearing once. The sample taken for sequencing was PBMCs or T cells enriched from blood (not recorded which). Every receptor here comes from a woman aged 50 to 60 who had recovered from COVID-19.

This clone has just one count. The chain couples TRBV5-1 to TRBJ2-1; D is undetermined. The CDR3 is 16 residues long. The germline V gene encodes CDR1 SGHRS and CDR2 YFSETQ. Between the trimmed V and J ends, which lost 1 base and 0 bases, there was a span of 11 bases. The CDR3 bases are TGCGCCAGCAGCTTGTCGGTTCTAAGCTCCTACAATGAGCAGTTCTTC. Amino acids: CASSLSVLSSYNEQFF.

The chain carries TRBV28 and TRBJ2-1, with TRBD2 matching 8 bases. Germline values: CDR1 MDHEN, CDR2 SYDVKM. Trimming took 2 bases from V and 2 from J; bases not matched to a gene: 5. The CDR3 consists of 16 residues. In nucleotides, the CDR3 is TGTGCCAGCAGTTTAATAAGCGGGAGCCCCTACAATGAGCAGTTCTTC. Translated: CASSLISGSPYNEQFF.

This clone has a single count. V usage is TRBV7-8 and J usage is TRBJ1-6; D is perhaps TRBD1 (5 bases). Trimming stripped 3 bases from V and 14 bases from J, with 14 bases between. This CDR3 is 13 amino acids long. Germline V gene data show CDR1 as SGHVS and CDR2 as FQNEAQ. CDR3 sequence: CASSFGAEGTLHF. The CDR3 coding sequence is TGTGCCAGCAGCTTCGGAGCGGAGGGGACCCTCCACTTT.

The chain is built from TRBV28 and TRBJ2-2; TRBD1 matches at 7 bases. Germline assignment: CDR1 MDHEN and CDR2 SYDVKM. Trimming removed 5 bases from V and 6 bases from J; junction bases left unmatched: 9. The CDR3 extends over 15 amino acids. In DNA, the CDR3 is TGTGCCAGCAGTGGCTACAGGGGAACTCCCGGGGAGCTGTTTTTT. This codes for CASSGYRGTPGELFF.

With respect to this clone: Possible read error: a much larger clone is one base away. At the DNA level, this CDR3 is encoded by other sequences in the same sample as well. The gene calls are TRBV3-1 (or the pseudogene TRBV3-2) and TRBJ1-1; 8 bases align to TRBD1. Germline CDR1 and CDR2: LGHDT and YNNKEL (reference sequence). The CDR3 has 14 residues. Trimming cost V 6 bases and J 5 bases; bases outside gene matches: 8. In nucleotides, the CDR3 is TGTGCCAGCAGTAGACAGGGGCCAAATACTGAAGCTTTCTTT. As protein: CASSRQGPNTEAFF.

The chain recombines TRBV7-9 with TRBJ2-7; D not resolved. Trimming left V 5 bases short and J 3 bases short, with 14 bases between. There are 14 residues in the CDR3. Germline assignment: CDR1 SEHNR and CDR2 FQNEAQ (reference sequence). CDR3 in DNA: TGTGCCAGCAGCCAAAGCAGGATCAGCTACGAGCAGTACTTC. Translating it yields CASSQSRISYEQYF.

The chain's CDR3 is CASSWSGRGSSYNEQFF. Written as DNA, the CDR3 is TGTGCCAGCAGCTGGAGCGGGAGGGGGAGCTCCTACAATGAGCAGTTCTTC. The chain recombines TRBV7-2 with TRBJ2-1, with 10 bases lining up with TRBD2. The trim removed 4 bases at V and 0 bases at J, leaving 6 bases unmatched. The V gene's germline CDR1 is SGHTA and CDR2 FQGNSA. This CDR3 spans 17 amino acids. Supplemented by reference TRBV7-2 and TRBJ2-1, the full variable domain reads GAGVSQSPSNKVTEKGKDVELRCDPISGHTALYWYRQSLGQGLEFLIYFQGNSAPDKSGLPSDRFSAERTGGSVSTLTIQRTQQEDSAVYLCASSWSGRGSSYNEQFFGPGTRLTVL.

The count of this clone is one. The chain recombines TRBV5-6 with TRBJ1-2, with D perhaps TRBD1 (6 bases). Germline loops: CDR1 SGHDT, CDR2 YYEEEE. The CDR3 spans 13 residues. Trimming removed 1 base from V and 3 bases from J, with 7 bases in between. This CDR3 reads CASSLNRDYGYTF. CDR3 in DNA: TGTGCCAGCAGCTTGAACAGGGACTATGGCTACACCTTC.

This clone occurred once. The chain uses TRBV5-8 and TRBJ1-5; the D gene is possibly TRBD1 (5 bases). V dropped 10 bases and J dropped 0 bases, with 20 bases sitting between them. Germline V gene sequence: CDR1 SGHTS, CDR2 YDEGEE. The CDR3 totals 16 residues. The CDR3 DNA sequence: TGTGCCGGCCAAGCTCTCCAGGGCCATAGCAATCAGCCCCAGCATTTT. Its protein is CAGQALQGHSNQPQHF.

This clone came up a few times. The V and J genes are TRBV20-1 and TRBJ2-3; 11 nucleotides line up with TRBD2. V shed 3 bases, J shed 2 bases, and the junction held 7 bases outside the gene matches. The germline V gene encodes CDR1 DFQATT and CDR2 SNEGSKA (reference sequence). There are 16 residues in the CDR3. CDR3 DNA sequence: TGCAGTGCTAGTGGCCTGACTAGCGGGGACACAGATACGCAGTATTTT. It is translated as CSASGLTSGDTDTQYF.

The gene calls are TRBV7-2 and TRBJ2-5; weak D call: TRBD1 (5 bases). The ends were cut back, 2 bases at V and 1 base at J, with 8 bases in the middle. CDR1 SGHTA and CDR2 FQGNSA come from the germline V gene. CDR3 size: 14 residues. CDR3 in amino acids: CASSLYRTQETQYF. CDR3 DNA: TGTGCCAGCAGCTTATACAGGACCCAAGAGACCCAGTACTTC.

CDR3 residues: CASSPDQGGGLFF. Here the CDR3 DNA reads TGTGCCAGCAGTCCAGATCAGGGGGGCGGACTGTTTTTT. The chain couples TRBV12-3 or TRBV12-4 to TRBJ1-4; 7 bases match TRBD1. V lost 5 bases, J lost 13 bases, and 10 bases stayed unmatched. CDR3 length: 13 residues.

The rearrangement links TRBV28 to TRBJ2-1, with D hard to call. Trimming shortened V by 6 bases and J by 7 bases, and 7 bases separated the two germline ends. Germline values: CDR1 MDHEN, CDR2 SYDVKM. This CDR3 has 11 residues. For the CDR3, the DNA is TGTGCCAGCAGCCTTAGAAATGAGCAGTTCTTC. It is translated as CASSLRNEQFF. The full variable domain, rest sourced from reference TRBV28 and TRBJ2-1, is DVKVTQSSRYLVKRTGEKVFLECVQDMDHENMFWYRQDPGLGLRLIYFSYDVKMKEKGDIPEGYSVSREKKERFSLILESASTNQTSMYLCASSLRNEQFFGPGTRLTVL.

This clone was found a few times. This sequence joins TRBV21-1 and TRBJ2-7; TRBD2, the table's D call, lacks a check against the DNA. TRBV21-1 is a recognized pseudogene. CDR3 size: 18 residues. Here the CDR3 DNA reads TGTGCCAGCAGCAAAGCGCTTAGCGGGAGCCCAGGTTCCTACGAGCAGTACTTC. Translated: CASSKALSGSPGSYEQYF.

The genes are TRBV7-2 and TRBJ1-4; TRBD1 might be the D (5 bases). Deletions cut 4 bases from V and 3 bases from J, with 9 bases between. This CDR3 has 14 amino acids. Germline CDR1 is SGHTA and CDR2 is FQGNSA. The CDR3 protein is CASSSRVANEKLFF. Written as DNA, the CDR3 is TGTGCCAGCAGCTCCAGGGTTGCTAATGAAAAACTGTTTTTT.

The J gene is TRBJ2-5, the V gene TRBV19; 9 nucleotides match TRBD1. The germline V gene encodes CDR1 LNHDA and CDR2 SQIVND (reference sequence). The CDR3 length is 15 residues. V lost 4 bases, J lost 1 base, and 4 bases stayed unmatched. As DNA, the CDR3 is TGTGCCAGTAGTACAGGGACAGGGCCCCAAGAGACCCAGTACTTC. Encoded protein: CASSTGTGPQETQYF.

The chain is built from TRBV19 and TRBJ2-1; D is perhaps TRBD2 (5 bases). V was trimmed by 5 bases and J by 3 bases, leaving 26 bases between them. This CDR3 is built from 19 residues. Germline V gene data show CDR1 as LNHDA and CDR2 as SQIVND (reference sequence). As DNA, the CDR3 is TGTGCCAGTAGTCCGTCCCGATCGATCGCGGGCAGAGACTACAATGAGCAGTTCTTC. Translating gives CASSPSRSIAGRDYNEQFF.

The gene calls are TRBV28 and TRBJ1-1; 9 bases match TRBD1. The V segment lost 1 base and the J segment 6 bases; nucleotides outside the gene matches: 12. CDR3 length: 17 amino acids. Germline V gene lookup returns CDR1 MDHEN and CDR2 SYDVKM. This CDR3 is CASSLLRSAGQGAEAFF. The CDR3 coding sequence is TGTGCCAGCAGTTTATTAAGGTCGGCGGGACAGGGTGCTGAAGCTTTCTTT.

The CDR3 region has the DNA TGTGCCAGCAGTCAGCGACAGGCCTACCAGCCCCAGCATTTT. Translation gives CASSQRQAYQPQHF. V gene TRBV28 combines with J gene TRBJ1-5, with D maybe TRBD1 (6 bases). Germline-derived CDR1 and CDR2 are MDHEN and SYDVKM. The CDR3 has 14 amino acids. The V end was cut by 5 bases, the J end by 7 bases, with 15 bases between. Based on the CDR3 plus reference TRBV28 and TRBJ1-5, the full variable domain is DVKVTQSSRYLVKRTGEKVFLECVQDMDHENMFWYRQDPGLGLRLIYFSYDVKMKEKGDIPEGYSVSREKKERFSLILESASTNQTSMYLCASSQRQAYQPQHFGDGTRLSIL.

The gene calls are TRBV28 and TRBJ1-2; 7 nucleotides align to TRBD1. Germline CDR1 MDHEN, CDR2 SYDVKM. V was clipped by 5 bases and J by 6 bases; unmatched bases: 9. This CDR3 spans 14 amino acids. The CDR3 is CASSPLRDSHGYTF. In nucleotides, the CDR3 is TGTGCCAGCAGTCCCCTAAGGGACAGCCATGGCTACACCTTC.

J is TRBJ1-5 and V is TRBV15; 8 positions agree with TRBD1. Germline CDR1 reads LNHNV; CDR2 reads YYDKDF (reference sequence). The junction had 2 bases not matched to a gene; V was cut back by 5 bases and J by 2 bases. The CDR3 is 14 amino acids. The CDR3 is CATSLTGGNQPQHF. CDR3 nucleotide sequence: TGTGCCACCAGCCTGACAGGGGGCAATCAGCCCCAGCATTTT.